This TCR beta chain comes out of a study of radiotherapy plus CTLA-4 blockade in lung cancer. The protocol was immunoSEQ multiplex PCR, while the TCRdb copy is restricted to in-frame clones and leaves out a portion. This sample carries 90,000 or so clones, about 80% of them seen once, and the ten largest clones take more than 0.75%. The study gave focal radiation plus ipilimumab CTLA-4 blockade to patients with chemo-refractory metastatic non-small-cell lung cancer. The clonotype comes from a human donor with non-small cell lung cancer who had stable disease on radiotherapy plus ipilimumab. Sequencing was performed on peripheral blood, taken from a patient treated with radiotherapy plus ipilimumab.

The CDR3 DNA reads TGTGCCAGCAGCCATAGGGGGTCTGGAAACACCATATATTTT. It specifies CASSHRGSGNTIYF. The genes are TRBV14 and TRBJ1-3, with a weak D call TRBD1 (6 bases). CDR3 length: 14 residues. Germline V gene sequence: CDR1 SGHDN, CDR2 FVKESK. V was pared by 3 bases and J by 1 base, with 7 bases between. The whole variable domain, filled in from reference TRBV14 and TRBJ1-3, reads EAGVTQFPSHSVIEKGQTVTLRCDPISGHDNLYWYRRVMGKEIKFLLHFVKESKQDESGMPNNRFLAERTGGTYSTLKVQPAELEDSGVYFCASSHRGSGNTIYFGEGSWLTVV.